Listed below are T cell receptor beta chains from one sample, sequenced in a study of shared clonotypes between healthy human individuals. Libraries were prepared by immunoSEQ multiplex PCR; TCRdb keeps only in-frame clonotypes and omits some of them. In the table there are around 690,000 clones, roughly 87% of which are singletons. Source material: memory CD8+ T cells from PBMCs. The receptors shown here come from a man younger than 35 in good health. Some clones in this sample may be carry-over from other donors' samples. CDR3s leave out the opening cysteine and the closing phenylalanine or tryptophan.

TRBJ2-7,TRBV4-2,ASSQITGRRYEQY
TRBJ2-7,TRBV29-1,SVRTVSPYEQY
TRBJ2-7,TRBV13,ASSPFGLAGSREQY
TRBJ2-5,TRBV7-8,ASSRVQGRGETQY
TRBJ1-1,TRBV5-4,ASSSDITNTEAF
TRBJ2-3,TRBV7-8,ASSPRTSGRTPDTQY
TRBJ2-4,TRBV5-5,ASSPTGGAGNIQY
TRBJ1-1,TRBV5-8,ASSPRAVEAF
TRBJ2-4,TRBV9,ASSVGDKNIQY
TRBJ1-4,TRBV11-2,ASSLDLNHEKLF
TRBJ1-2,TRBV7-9,ASSPWLEGYT
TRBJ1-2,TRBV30,AWGIDRLYGYT
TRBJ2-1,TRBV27,ASSSPLAGAFGEQF
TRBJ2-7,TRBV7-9,ASSKGLAGGEQY
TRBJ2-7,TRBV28,ASSLSGGRTGGRHEQY
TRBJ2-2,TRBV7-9,ASSLEAGELF
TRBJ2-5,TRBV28,ASSLEVGNQETQY
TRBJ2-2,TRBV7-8,ASSSLDANTGELF
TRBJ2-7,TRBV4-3,ASSQVGSGGYEQY
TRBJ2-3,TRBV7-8,ASSLASGSSRRVADTQY
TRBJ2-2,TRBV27,ASQTGLNTELF
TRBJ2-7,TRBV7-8,ASSLGKRVAEQY
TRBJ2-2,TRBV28,ASSSIGGTGELF
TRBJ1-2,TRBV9,ASSVGTTSLSGYT
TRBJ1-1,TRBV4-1,ASSQDPQRLLNTEAF
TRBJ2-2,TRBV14,ASSRYNTGELF
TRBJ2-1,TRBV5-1,ASEGGLGRNEQF
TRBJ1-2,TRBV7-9,ASSLGSSGYGYT
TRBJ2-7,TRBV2,ASTSGSSYEQY
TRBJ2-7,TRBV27,ASTQGYEQY
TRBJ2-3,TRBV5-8,ASSWGSGILNTQY
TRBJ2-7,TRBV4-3,ASSHSLGGETEQY
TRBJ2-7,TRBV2,ASSPEY
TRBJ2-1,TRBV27,ASSLGLAGNEQF
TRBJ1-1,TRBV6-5,ASSYDGTDMNTEAF
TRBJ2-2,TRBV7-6,ASSLEAGGLRSTGELF
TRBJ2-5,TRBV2,ASTQSRFFGEETQY
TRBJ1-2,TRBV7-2,ASSLARRNKYGYT
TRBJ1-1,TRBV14,ASSQVRGKDTEAF
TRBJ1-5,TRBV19,ASSDTDSNQPQH
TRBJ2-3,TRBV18,ASSPGDLSTDTQY
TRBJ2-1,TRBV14,ASSQNYNEQF
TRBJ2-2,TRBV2,ASASMVPGGNTGELF
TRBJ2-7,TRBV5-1,ASSFSLPGHHYEQY
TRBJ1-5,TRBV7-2,ASSLAGSSQPQH